One sample yielded the 9 T cell receptor beta chains listed below, sequenced in a study of lymphopenia after photon versus proton radiotherapy. TCRdb keeps only in-frame clones here, not all; method: immunoSEQ multiplex PCR. The top ten hold approximately 4.8% of the sample, which has 150,000 to 200,000 clones, roughly nine tenths seen once. The specimen comprised peripheral blood, sampled from a patient treated with photon-based radiotherapy. The receptors were gathered from a man aged 50 to 60 with gastric cancer.

This clone was found once. The gene calls are TRBV5-1 and TRBJ1-2; no definite D call. The CDR3 runs 13 residues. V was shortened by 2 bases and J by 2 bases, with 7 bases between the two germline ends. Per the germline V gene, CDR1 is SGHRS and CDR2 is YFSETQ. In DNA form, the CDR3 reads TGCGCCAGCAGCTTTGGCAACAACTATGGCTACACCTTC. It translates to CASSFGNNYGYTF.

The CDR3 sequence: CASSPGPAEETQYF. CDR3 coding DNA: TGCGCCAGCAGCCCCGGTCCGGCGGAAGAGACCCAGTACTTC. This chain joins TRBV5-1 and TRBJ2-5; no clear D gene. Trimming took 4 bases from V and 3 from J, leaving 13 bases between them. Looked up from germline, CDR1 is SGHRS and CDR2 is YFSETQ. The CDR3 has 14 amino acids.

In its sample, this clone was seen once. The chain combines TRBV10-3 with TRBJ1-1, with D possibly TRBD1 on 6 matching bases. V lost 6 bases, J lost 0 bases, and 11 bases lay in between. The germline gives CDR1 ENHRY, CDR2 SYGVKD. The length of the CDR3 is 14 residues. The CDR3 coding sequence is TGTGCCATCAGACTCAGGGGCATGAACACTGAAGCTTTCTTT. Translating gives CAIRLRGMNTEAFF.

J is TRBJ2-5 and V is TRBV7-9; 7 nucleotides line up with TRBD2. Germline V gives CDR1 SEHNR, CDR2 FQNEAQ (reference sequence). This CDR3 contains 14 residues. The V gene end was trimmed by 5 bases and the J gene end by 2 bases; junction bases not matched to a gene: 5. The CDR3 DNA reads as TGTGCCAGCAGCCTTACTAGCGCACAAGAGACCCAGTACTTC. Protein product: CASSLTSAQETQYF.

V is TRBV5-1 and J is TRBJ2-4; D unresolved. The V gene's germline CDR1 is SGHRS and CDR2 YFSETQ. This CDR3 region has 16 residues. Trimming removed 0 bases at V and 1 base at J, with 11 bases between. Written as DNA, the CDR3 is TGCGCCAGCAGCTTGGAGTTGGTGAGCGCCAAAAACATTCAGTACTTC. Translation gives CASSLELVSAKNIQYF.

This chain uses TRBV5-1 with TRBJ2-3, with a weak D call TRBD1 (5 bases). V was trimmed by 4 bases and J by 2 bases, leaving 8 bases between them. Germline assignment: CDR1 SGHRS and CDR2 YFSETQ. CDR3 size: 13 residues. This CDR3 is CASSQGPTDTQYF. CDR3 coding DNA: TGCGCCAGCAGCCAGGGCCCCACAGATACGCAGTATTTT.

This clone was detected only once. The chain employs TRBV18 and TRBJ1-2; 7 nucleotides align to TRBD1. The CDR3 consists of 13 residues. The germline CDR1 and CDR2 sequences are KGHSH and LQKENI. V trimming: 3 bases; J trimming: 8 bases; junction bases outside the gene matches: 6. This CDR3 is CASSPSRGQGYTF. In DNA form, the CDR3 reads TGTGCCAGCTCACCGAGTAGGGGGCAAGGCTACACCTTC.

This chain links TRBV5-6 with TRBJ1-5, with TRBD1 as a possible D gene (6 bases). Looked up from germline, CDR1 is SGHDT and CDR2 is YYEEEE. The germline V and J ends were trimmed by 0 bases and 2 bases, with 9 bases remaining between them. This CDR3 spans 15 amino acids. CDR3 region: CASSLGQVGNQPQHF. CDR3 DNA: TGTGCCAGCAGCTTGGGACAGGTAGGCAATCAGCCCCAGCATTTT.

This clone was picked up a small number of times. V gene TRBV18 combines with J gene TRBJ2-7; possibly TRBD2 for D (6 bases). The CDR3 is 17 amino acids. Germline V gene data show CDR1 as KGHSH and CDR2 as LQKENI. Trimming shortened V by 1 base and J by 1 base, and 17 bases separated the two germline ends. CDR3 nucleotide sequence: TGTGCCAGCTCACCACTTGGGGTTCGGAGGGAATCCTACGAGCAGTACTTC. Translating it yields CASSPLGVRRESYEQYF.